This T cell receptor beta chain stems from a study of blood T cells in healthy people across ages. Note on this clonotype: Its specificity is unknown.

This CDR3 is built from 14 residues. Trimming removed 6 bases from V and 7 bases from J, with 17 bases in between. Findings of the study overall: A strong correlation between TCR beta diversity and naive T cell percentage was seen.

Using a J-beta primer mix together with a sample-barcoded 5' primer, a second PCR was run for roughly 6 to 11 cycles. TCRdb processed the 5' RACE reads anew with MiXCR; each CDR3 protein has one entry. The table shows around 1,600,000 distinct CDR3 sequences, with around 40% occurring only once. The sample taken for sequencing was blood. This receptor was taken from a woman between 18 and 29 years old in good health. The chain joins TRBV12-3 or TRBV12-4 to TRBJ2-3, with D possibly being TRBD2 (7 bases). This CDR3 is CASRPGRGANTQYF. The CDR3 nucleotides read TGTGCCAGCAGACCGGGACGGGGGGCTAATACGCAGTATTTT.